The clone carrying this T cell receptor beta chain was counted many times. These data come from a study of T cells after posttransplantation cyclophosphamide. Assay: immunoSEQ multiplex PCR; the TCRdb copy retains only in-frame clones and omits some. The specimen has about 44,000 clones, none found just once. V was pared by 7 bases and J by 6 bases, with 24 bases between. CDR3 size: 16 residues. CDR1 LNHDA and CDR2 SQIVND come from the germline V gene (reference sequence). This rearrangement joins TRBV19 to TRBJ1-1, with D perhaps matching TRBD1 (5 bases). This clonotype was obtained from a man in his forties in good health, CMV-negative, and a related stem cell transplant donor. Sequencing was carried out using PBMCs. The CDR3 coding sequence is TGTGCCAGTACCACCACCCAGCGAAGGGGTTACGCTGAAGCTTTCTTT. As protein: CASTTTQRRGYAEAFF.